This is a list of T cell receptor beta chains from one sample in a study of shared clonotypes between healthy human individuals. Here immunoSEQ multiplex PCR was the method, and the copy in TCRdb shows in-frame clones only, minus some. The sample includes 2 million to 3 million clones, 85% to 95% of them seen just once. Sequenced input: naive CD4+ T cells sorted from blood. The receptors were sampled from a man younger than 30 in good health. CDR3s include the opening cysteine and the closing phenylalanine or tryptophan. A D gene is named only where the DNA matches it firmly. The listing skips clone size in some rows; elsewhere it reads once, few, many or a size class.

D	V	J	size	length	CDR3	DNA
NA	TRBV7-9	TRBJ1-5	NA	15	CASSLALGDNQPQHF	TGTGCCAGCAGCTTAGCTCTGGGGGATAATCAGCCCCAGCATTTT
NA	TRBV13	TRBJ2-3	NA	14	CASSLDGFPDTQYF	TGTGCCAGCAGCTTAGATGGTTTTCCAGATACGCAGTATTTT
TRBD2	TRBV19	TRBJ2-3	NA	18	CASRQSPGLAESTDTQYF	TGTGCCAGTAGGCAGTCCCCCGGACTAGCGGAAAGCACAGATACGCAGTATTTT
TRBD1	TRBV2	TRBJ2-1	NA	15	CASSDDRGPGNEQFF	TGTGCCAGCAGTGACGACAGGGGCCCCGGCAATGAGCAGTTCTTC
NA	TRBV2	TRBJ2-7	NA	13	CASSEGGSPEQYF	TGTGCCAGCAGTGAAGGGGGGAGCCCCGAGCAGTACTTC
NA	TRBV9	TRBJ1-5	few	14	CASSAGNSNQPQHF	TGTGCCAGCAGCGCCGGAAACAGCAATCAGCCCCAGCATTTT
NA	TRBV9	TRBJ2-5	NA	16	CASSVGGGTVQETQYF	TGTGCCAGCAGCGTAGGAGGGGGGACAGTCCAAGAGACCCAGTACTTC
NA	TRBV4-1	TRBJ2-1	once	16	CASSRTGTSGYNEQFF	TGCGCCAGCAGCCGGACAGGAACTAGCGGCTACAATGAGCAGTTCTTC
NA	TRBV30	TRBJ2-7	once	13	CAWKGGLSYEQYF	TGTGCCTGGAAGGGCGGCCTCTCCTACGAGCAGTACTTC
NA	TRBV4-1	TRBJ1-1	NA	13	CASSLKVLREAFF	TGCGCCAGCAGTTTAAAGGTGCTACGGGAAGCTTTCTTT
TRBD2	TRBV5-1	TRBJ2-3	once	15	CASRSGTSGGDTQYF	TGCGCCAGCCGCTCCGGGACTAGCGGTGGGGATACGCAGTATTTT
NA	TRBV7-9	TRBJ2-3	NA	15	CASSPRAESSDTQYF	TGTGCCAGCAGCCCGCGGGCTGAGTCTTCAGATACGCAGTATTTT
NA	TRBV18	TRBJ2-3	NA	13	CASSPGLADTQYF	TGTGCCAGCTCACCGGGGTTGGCGGATACGCAGTATTTT
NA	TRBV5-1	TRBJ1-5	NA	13	CASSLAENQPQHF	TGCGCCAGCAGCTTGGCCGAAAATCAGCCCCAGCATTTT
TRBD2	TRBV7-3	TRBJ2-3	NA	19	CASSPQAGWAPPRTDTQYF	TGTGCCAGCAGCCCCCAAGCGGGGTGGGCCCCTCCGAGGACAGATACGCAGTATTTT
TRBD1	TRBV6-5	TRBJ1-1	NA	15	CASGPWGQANTEAFF	TGTGCCAGCGGGCCGTGGGGACAGGCGAACACTGAAGCTTTCTTT
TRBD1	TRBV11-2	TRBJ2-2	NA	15	CASSRDRGGAGELFF	TGTGCCAGCAGCCGGGACAGGGGAGGGGCCGGGGAGCTGTTTTTT
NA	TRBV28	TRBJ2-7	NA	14	CASSLRVPSYEQYF	TGTGCCAGCAGTTTGCGGGTTCCCTCCTACGAGCAGTACTTC
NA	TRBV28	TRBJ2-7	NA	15	CASIDPGGPPYEQYF	TGTGCCAGCATTGATCCCGGGGGGCCACCCTACGAGCAGTACTTC
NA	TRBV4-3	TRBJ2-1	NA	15	CASSQGSLSYNEQFF	TGCGCCAGCAGCCAAGGCAGCCTCTCCTACAATGAGCAGTTCTTC
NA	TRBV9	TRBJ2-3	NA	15	CASSVAPQGTDTQYF	TGTGCCAGCAGCGTAGCTCCCCAGGGCACAGATACGCAGTATTTT
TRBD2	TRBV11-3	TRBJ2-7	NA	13	CARGEGGSYEQYF	TGTGCCAGAGGGGAGGGTGGCTCCTACGAGCAGTACTTC
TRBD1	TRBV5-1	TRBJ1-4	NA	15	CASKRDSATNEKLFF	TGCGCCAGCAAAAGGGACAGTGCAACTAATGAAAAACTGTTTTTT
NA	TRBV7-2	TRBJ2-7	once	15	CASSPGGGGTYEQYF	TGTGCCAGCAGCCCCGGGGGAGGGGGCACCTACGAGCAGTACTTC
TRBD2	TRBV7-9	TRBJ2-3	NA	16	CASSSAGTTSTDTQYF	TGTGCCAGCAGCTCAGCCGGGACTACGAGCACAGATACGCAGTATTTT
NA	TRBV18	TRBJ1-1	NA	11	CASSGGTEAFF	TGTGCCAGCTCAGGTGGGACTGAAGCTTTCTTT
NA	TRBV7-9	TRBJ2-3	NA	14	CASSRGLGTDTQYF	TGTGCCAGCAGCAGAGGGTTGGGCACAGATACGCAGTATTTT
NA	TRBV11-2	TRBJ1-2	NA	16	CASSDHTGLLLNGYTF	TGTGCCAGCAGCGATCATACAGGGCTACTTCTGAATGGCTACACCTTC
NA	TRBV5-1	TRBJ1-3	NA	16	CASSLGIGSSGNTIYF	TGCGCCAGCAGCTTGGGAATCGGGAGCTCTGGAAACACCATATATTTT